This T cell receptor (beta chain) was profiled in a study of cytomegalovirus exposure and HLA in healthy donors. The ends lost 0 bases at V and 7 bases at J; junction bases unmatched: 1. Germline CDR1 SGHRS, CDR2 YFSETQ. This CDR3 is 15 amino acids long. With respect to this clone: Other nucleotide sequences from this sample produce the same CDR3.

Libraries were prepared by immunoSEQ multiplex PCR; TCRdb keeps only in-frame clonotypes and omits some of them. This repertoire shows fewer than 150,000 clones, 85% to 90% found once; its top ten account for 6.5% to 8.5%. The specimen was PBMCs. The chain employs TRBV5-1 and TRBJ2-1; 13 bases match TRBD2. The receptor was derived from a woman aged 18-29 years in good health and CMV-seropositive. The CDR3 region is CASSLALAGGNEQFF. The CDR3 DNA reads TGCGCCAGCAGCTTGGCACTAGCGGGGGGGAATGAGCAGTTCTTC. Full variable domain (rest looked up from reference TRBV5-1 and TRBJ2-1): KAGVTQTPRYLIKTRGQQVTLSCSPISGHRSVSWYQQTPGQGLQFLFEYFSETQRNKGNFPGRFSGRQFSNSRSEMNVSTLELGDSALYLCASSLALAGGNEQFFGPGTRLTVL.